The 29 T cell receptor beta chains listed next were all sequenced from one sample in a study of beta chain features in type 1 diabetes. These receptors lack a known antigen. The study reverse transcribed the entire isolated RNA, so it sequenced expressed TCRB transcripts. Clones were sequenced by immunoSEQ multiplex PCR, and TCRdb holds only the in-frame ones, with some missing. This sample has about 660,000 clones; roughly 13% occur once, and the top ten carry nearly 0.04%. Overall study results and limits: There was a moderate but significant shortening of TCRB CDR3s in all four CD4+ subsets of Type 1 diabetes patients.

Material for sequencing was naive CD4+ T cells from blood. The source of these receptors is a man between 18 and 29 years old with type 1 diabetes.

This clone occurred a few times. This chain joins TRBV6-5 and TRBJ1-2; TRBD1 aligns across 10 bases. The CDR3 consists of 15 residues. The ends lost 6 bases at V and 7 bases at J; junction bases unmatched: 11. Germline V CDR1 and CDR2: MNHEY, SVGAGI. The CDR3 loop reads CASRAPGTGVGGYTF. Written as DNA, the CDR3 is TGTGCCAGCAGGGCCCCCGGGACAGGGGTGGGTGGCTACACCTTC.

This chain links TRBV9 with TRBJ2-7, with a weak D call TRBD1 (5 bases). The length of the CDR3 is 13 residues. Trimming removed 4 bases from V and 6 bases from J, with 14 bases in between. CDR1 SGDLS and CDR2 YYNGEE come from the germline V gene. CDR3 sequence (DNA): TGTGCCAGCAGCCCCCAGGGTACTGGCGAGCAGTACTTC. Translated, it gives CASSPQGTGEQYF.

This clone was seen more than once but under ten times. The chain is built from TRBV7-9 and TRBJ2-5; possible D gene TRBD2, 5 bases. The ends were cut back, 8 bases at V and 5 bases at J, with 12 bases in the middle. Germline V lookup: CDR1 SEHNR, CDR2 FQNEAQ (reference sequence). The CDR3 length is 12 residues. CDR3 protein: CASLRVGETQYF. In nucleotides, the CDR3 is TGTGCCAGCTTGAGGGTAGGGGAGACCCAGTACTTC.

This clone was detected a few times. Relative to the germline gene, one junction end is altered; a read error may explain this. This sequence joins TRBV7-9 and TRBJ1-1, with D hard to call. The CDR3 runs 12 residues. CDR1 is SEHNR and CDR2 is FQNEAQ in the germline V gene (reference sequence). CDR3 amino acids: CASSVVNTEAFF. CDR3 bases: TGTGCCAGCAGCGTCGTGAATACTGAAGCTTTCTTT.

V is TRBV5-4 and J is TRBJ2-1; tentatively, D is TRBD2 (5 bases). Germline lookup yields CDR1 SGHNT and CDR2 YYREEE (reference sequence). The CDR3 is made up of 15 amino acids. The V end was cut by 0 bases, the J end by 0 bases, with 7 bases between. This CDR3 reads CASSLAGSSYNEQFF. CDR3 bases: TGTGCCAGCAGCTTGGCGGGAAGCTCCTACAATGAGCAGTTCTTC.

V usage is TRBV4-2 and J usage is TRBJ1-6; 7 bases are shared with TRBD1. In germline, CDR1 is LGHNA, CDR2 YNFKEQ. This CDR3 spans 14 amino acids. The trim removed 6 bases at V and 10 bases at J, leaving 9 bases unmatched. CDR3: CASSLQGTDSPLHF. CDR3 bases: TGTGCCAGCAGTCTACAGGGGACGGACTCACCCCTCCACTTT.

This chain connects TRBV14 to TRBJ1-2; D remains ambiguous. The V gene's germline CDR1 is SGHDN and CDR2 FVKESK. The CDR3 runs 12 residues. V gave up 1 base and J gave up 3 bases, with 3 bases separating them. The CDR3 spells CASSQVHYGYTF. As DNA, the CDR3 is TGTGCCAGCAGCCAAGTTCACTATGGCTACACCTTC.

This chain uses TRBV2 with TRBJ2-7; TRBD2 matches 11 bases. There are 16 residues in the CDR3. Germline CDR1 SNHLY, CDR2 FYNNEI. With 10 bases clipped from V and 0 bases from J, the junction kept 11 bases outside the gene matches. The CDR3 sequence is CATNWATSGSSYEQYF. Here the CDR3 DNA reads TGTGCCACCAATTGGGCAACTAGCGGGAGCTCCTACGAGCAGTACTTC. Filled out from reference TRBV2 and TRBJ2-7, the complete variable domain reads EPEVTQTPSHQVTQMGQEVILRCVPISNHLYFYWYRQILGQKVEFLVSFYNNEISEKSEIFDDQFSVERPDGSNFTLKIRSTKLEDSAMYFCATNWATSGSSYEQYFGPGTRLTVT.

Notes on this clone: The same CDR3 can be traced to other DNA sequences in this sample. This sequence joins TRBV7-9 and TRBJ2-7; D uncertain. The V end was cut by 5 bases, the J end by 3 bases, with 8 bases between. Germline-derived CDR1 and CDR2 are SEHNR and FQNEAQ (reference sequence). The CDR3 is 12 amino acids. The CDR3: CASSPAGYEQYF. The CDR3 nucleotides read TGTGCCAGCAGCCCCGCAGGCTACGAGCAGTACTTC.

This clone was seen a few times. The gene calls are TRBV11-2 and TRBJ2-7, with 8 nucleotides matching TRBD1. Germline loops: CDR1 SGHAT, CDR2 FQNNGV. CDR3 length: 15 amino acids. The V segment lost 4 bases and the J segment 8 bases; nucleotides outside the gene matches: 13. The CDR3 is CASSYQGAGVTQQYF. The CDR3 DNA sequence: TGTGCCAGCAGCTACCAGGGGGCAGGGGTAACCCAGCAGTACTTC.

V usage is TRBV7-6 and J usage is TRBJ2-1; D gene unclear. V lost 4 bases to trimming and J lost 10 bases, with 11 bases between them. Per germline, CDR1 SGHVS and CDR2 FNYEAQ. The CDR3 is 12 residues long. CDR3 protein: CASSSSSLEQFF. DNA for the CDR3: TGTGCCAGCAGCTCTTCAAGTTTGGAGCAGTTCTTC.

This clone was found a few times. The rearrangement uses TRBV4-3 and TRBJ2-3; no firm D call. CDR1 and CDR2 (germline): LGHNA, YSLEER. The CDR3 runs to 13 residues. Trimming removed 0 bases at V and 7 bases at J, with 8 bases between. CDR3 bases: TGCGCCAGCAGCCAAGATATACGGAATACGCAGTATTTT. Its translation is CASSQDIRNTQYF.

The rearrangement uses TRBV28 and TRBJ2-7, with 8 bases lining up with TRBD1. CDR1 and CDR2 from the germline V gene are MDHEN and SYDVKM. V lost 6 bases, J lost 4 bases, and 11 bases stayed unmatched. The CDR3 spans 15 residues. CDR3 DNA: TGTGCCAGCAGCGGACAGGGATCGGGTCCTTACGAGCAGTACTTC. The encoded protein is CASSGQGSGPYEQYF.

This clone was counted only a few times. V usage is TRBV4-2 and J usage is TRBJ1-6; tentative D call: TRBD1 (6 bases). The V end lost 0 bases, the J end lost 7 bases, and 22 bases lay between the germline ends. This CDR3 has 19 amino acids. CDR1 is LGHNA, CDR2 YNFKEQ, per germline. The CDR3 region is CASSQDRFSPGADNSPLHF. CDR3 coding DNA: TGTGCCAGCAGCCAAGATAGGTTCTCACCAGGGGCCGACAATTCACCCCTCCACTTT.

The chain is built from TRBV4-1 and TRBJ2-1, with no clear D. The V gene lost 2 bases and the J gene lost 0 bases, with 8 bases spanning the gap. In germline, CDR1 is MGHRA, CDR2 YSYEKL. The CDR3 is 15 amino acids. The CDR3 region is CASSQYVSSYNEQFF. The DNA of the CDR3 is TGCGCCAGCAGCCAATACGTGAGCTCCTACAATGAGCAGTTCTTC.

This clone appeared a few times. The gene calls are TRBV18 and TRBJ2-5, with a possible D match to TRBD1 (6 bases). Germline-derived CDR1 and CDR2 are KGHSH and LQKENI. There are 15 residues in the CDR3. Trimming took 3 bases from V and 5 from J, leaving 16 bases between them. The CDR3 nucleotides are TGTGCCAGCTCACCGGGGGCGAACGTGTGGGAGACCCAGTACTTC. The encoded protein is CASSPGANVWETQYF. Full variable domain (rest looked up from reference TRBV18 and TRBJ2-5): NAGVMQNPRHLVRRRGQEARLRCSPMKGHSHVYWYRQLPEEGLKFMVYLQKENIIDESGMPKERFSAEFPKEGPSILRIQQVVRGDSAAYFCASSPGANVWETQYFGPGTRLLVL.

This clone was observed a handful of times. The chain uses TRBV9 and TRBJ2-7, with 7 nucleotides matching TRBD1. The germline gives CDR1 SGDLS, CDR2 YYNGEE. V lost 7 bases and J lost 2; bases outside the gene matches: 12. The CDR3 sequence is 15 residues long. The CDR3 reads CASSLFGTETYEQYF. DNA for the CDR3: TGTGCCAGCTCCCTATTCGGGACAGAGACCTACGAGCAGTACTTC.

CDR3 residues: CASSLNSPTEAFF. The CDR3 DNA is TGTGCCAGCAGCTTGAATAGTCCCACTGAAGCTTTCTTT. The chain couples TRBV5-4 to TRBJ1-1; the D is unclear. The CDR3 consists of 13 residues. V was clipped by 1 base and J by 4 bases, with 8 bases between them. Germline CDR1 SGHNT, CDR2 YYREEE (reference sequence).

This clone was counted a few times. This rearrangement joins TRBV5-6 to TRBJ2-5, with D tentatively TRBD1 (5 bases). Trimming cost V 1 base and J 2 bases, with 9 bases left between them. The germline V gene has CDR1 SGHDT and CDR2 YYEEEE. The CDR3 runs to 14 residues. The CDR3 sequence: CASSLLKGQETQYF. As DNA, the CDR3 is TGTGCCAGCAGCTTGCTTAAGGGGCAAGAGACCCAGTACTTC.

V usage is TRBV30 and J usage is TRBJ2-1, with TRBD2 matching over 16 bases. The CDR3 loop spans 17 amino acids. V shed 3 bases, J shed 1 base, and the junction held 3 bases outside the gene matches. Germline V gene data show CDR1 as GTSNPN and CDR2 as SVGIG (reference sequence). The CDR3 nucleotides are TGTGCCTGGAGAGGGACTAGCGGGGGGGTGTCCTACAATGAGCAGTTCTTC. It encodes CAWRGTSGGVSYNEQFF.

This clone has ten or more counts. This chain links TRBV6-6 with TRBJ2-7; D is unclear. Germline CDR1 and CDR2: MNHNY and SVGAGI (reference sequence). V was cut by 2 bases and J by 1 base, with 6 bases left in between. This CDR3 is 13 amino acids long. CDR3 DNA: TGTGCCAGCAGTTACGGCCCGTCCTACGAGCAGTACTTC. Residues: CASSYGPSYEQYF.

The chain links TRBV27 to TRBJ1-4; the match to TRBD1 covers 10 bases. CDR3 size: 15 residues. Germline V gene sequence: CDR1 MNHEY, CDR2 SMNVEV (reference sequence). Trimming removed 4 bases from V and 7 bases from J; junction bases left unmatched: 6. The CDR3 region is CASSSMGTGAEKLFF. The CDR3 DNA is TGTGCCAGCAGTTCAATGGGGACAGGGGCTGAAAAACTGTTTTTT.

The J gene is TRBJ1-1, the V gene TRBV30; TRBD1 is a possible D gene (5 bases). This CDR3 region has 16 residues. V lost 2 bases and J 3 bases, leaving 19 bases between the germline ends. Germline V CDR1 and CDR2: GTSNPN, SVGIG (reference sequence). The chain's CDR3 is CAWSPRGGVLDTEAFF. Here the CDR3 DNA reads TGTGCCTGGAGTCCCCGTGGGGGGGTTCTCGACACTGAAGCTTTCTTT. The whole variable domain, filled in from reference TRBV30 and TRBJ1-1, reads SQTIHQWPATLVQPVGSPLSLECTVEGTSNPNLYWYRQAAGRGLQLLFYSVGIGQISSEVPQNLSASRPQDRQFILSSKKLLLSDSGFYLCAWSPRGGVLDTEAFFGQGTRLTVV.

The chain couples TRBV25-1 to TRBJ2-7, with 7 bases matching TRBD1. Trimming cost V 4 bases and J 5 bases; bases outside gene matches: 5. Germline CDR1 and CDR2: MGHDK and SYGVNS. This CDR3 has 13 amino acids. In DNA, the CDR3 is TGTGCCAGCAGTGGGACAGGTTTCGACGAGCAGTACTTC. Protein: CASSGTGFDEQYF.

The chain uses TRBV7-9 and TRBJ2-1; D may be TRBD1 or TRBD2 (6 bases each). Germline CDR1 reads SEHNR; CDR2 reads FQNEAQ (reference sequence). V was clipped by 5 bases and J by 2 bases, with 13 bases between them. This CDR3 is 15 amino acids long. The CDR3 here is CASSPRGGPYNEQFF. In DNA, the CDR3 is TGTGCCAGCAGCCCCCGAGGGGGGCCCTACAATGAGCAGTTCTTC.

This clone was seen only a few times. This sequence joins TRBV30 and TRBJ2-1; tentatively, D is TRBD2 (6 bases). Trimming removed 8 bases from V and 6 bases from J, with 17 bases in between. Germline loops: CDR1 GTSNPN, CDR2 SVGIG (reference sequence). The CDR3 contains 13 residues. The CDR3 nucleotides read TGTGCCAAAGAGGAGGGTCGGGTCAATGAGCAGTTCTTC. It yields the protein CAKEEGRVNEQFF.

Only a few counts were recorded for this clone. V and J are TRBV2 and TRBJ2-1; D might be TRBD2 (6 bases). Per germline, CDR1 SNHLY and CDR2 FYNNEI. The CDR3 is 15 amino acids. V was cut by 2 bases and J by 3 bases, with 11 bases left in between. CDR3 residues: CASSETGLVYNEQFF. CDR3 coding DNA: TGTGCCAGCAGTGAAACGGGACTGGTCTACAATGAGCAGTTCTTC.

The J gene is TRBJ1-5, the V gene TRBV5-4; weak D call: TRBD1 (5 bases). The length of the CDR3 is 13 residues. Trimming stripped 4 bases from V and 8 bases from J, with 13 bases between. Germline-derived CDR1 and CDR2 are SGHNT and YYREEE (reference sequence). CDR3 DNA: TGTGCCAGCAGCAGGGACGGCGACGAGCCCCAGCATTTT. It is translated as CASSRDGDEPQHF.

The chain uses TRBV27 and TRBJ2-7; maybe TRBD1 (5 bases). The germline CDR1 and CDR2 sequences are MNHEY and SMNVEV (reference sequence). The V end was cut by 5 bases, the J end by 0 bases, with 11 bases between. This CDR3 region has 14 residues. DNA for the CDR3: TGTGCCAGCAGTCCGAGACAGAGCTCCTACGAGCAGTACTTC. Its translation: CASSPRQSSYEQYF.